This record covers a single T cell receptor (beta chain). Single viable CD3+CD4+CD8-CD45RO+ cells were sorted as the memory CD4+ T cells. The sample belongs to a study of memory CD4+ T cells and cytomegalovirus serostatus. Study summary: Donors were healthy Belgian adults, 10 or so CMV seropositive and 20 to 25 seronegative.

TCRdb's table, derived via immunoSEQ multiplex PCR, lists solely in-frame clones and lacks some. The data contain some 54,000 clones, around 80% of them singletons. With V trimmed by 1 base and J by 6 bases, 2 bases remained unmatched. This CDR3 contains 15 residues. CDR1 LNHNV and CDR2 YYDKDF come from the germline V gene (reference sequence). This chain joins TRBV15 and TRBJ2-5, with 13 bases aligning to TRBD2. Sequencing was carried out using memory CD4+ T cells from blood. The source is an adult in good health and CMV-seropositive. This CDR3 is CATSRGTSGSKTQYF. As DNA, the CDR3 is TGTGCCACCAGCAGAGGGACTAGCGGGAGCAAGACCCAGTACTTC.